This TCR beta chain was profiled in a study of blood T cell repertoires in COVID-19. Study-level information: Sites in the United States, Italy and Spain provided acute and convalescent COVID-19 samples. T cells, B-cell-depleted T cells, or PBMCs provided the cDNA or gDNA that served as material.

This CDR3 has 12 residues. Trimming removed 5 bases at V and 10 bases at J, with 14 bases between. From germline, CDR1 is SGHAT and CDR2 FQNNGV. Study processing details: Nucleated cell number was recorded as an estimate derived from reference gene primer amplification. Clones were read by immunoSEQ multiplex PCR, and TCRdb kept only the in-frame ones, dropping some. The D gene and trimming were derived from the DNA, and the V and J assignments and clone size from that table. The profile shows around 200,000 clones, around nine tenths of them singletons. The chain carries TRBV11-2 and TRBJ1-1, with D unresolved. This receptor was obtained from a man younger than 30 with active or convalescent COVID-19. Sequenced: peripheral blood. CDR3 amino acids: CASSHFPIGAFF. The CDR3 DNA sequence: TGTGCCAGCAGCCACTTTCCGATTGGAGCTTTCTTT.